This TCR beta chain was obtained from a study of shared clonotypes between healthy human individuals. Every donor was a Caucasian adult from Nashville, Tennessee. Genomic DNA for unsorted samples was obtained from around 94 million PBMCs. The protocol was immunoSEQ multiplex PCR, while the TCRdb copy is restricted to in-frame clones and leaves out a portion. Of about half a million clones in the sample, 79% were seen once. There are 14 residues in the CDR3. V was cut by 5 bases and J by 4 bases, with 14 bases left in between. Germline V gene data show CDR1 as LNHDA and CDR2 as SQIVND (reference sequence).

This TCR derives from a woman aged 40 to 50 in good health. Some clones in this sample may be carry-over from other donors' samples. Sequencing was done on a sample of PBMCs. The chain recombines TRBV19 with TRBJ1-1, with D perhaps matching TRBD1 (5 bases). CDR3 bases: TGTGCCAGTAGTGACGGGGGGACCGTCACTGAAGCTTTCTTT. It encodes CASSDGGTVTEAFF.